One and the same sample provided the 16 T cell receptor beta chains below, sequenced in a study of Tregs in tolerant kidney transplant recipients. TCRdb's table, derived via immunoSEQ multiplex PCR, lists solely in-frame clones and lacks some. The repertoire holds some 55,000 clones, with approximately 85% as singletons. The sequences come from Tregs from blood, collected before the transplant. All receptors derive from a human donor who received a combined kidney and bone marrow transplant.

With respect to this clone: One junction end does not reproduce the germline sequence, and a read error may be involved. V usage is TRBV4-1 and J usage is TRBJ2-3; no reliable D call. There are 16 residues in the CDR3. Germline lookup yields CDR1 MGHRA and CDR2 YSYEKL. Written as DNA, the CDR3 is TGCGCCAGCAGCCAAACAACTGGCCCTAGGCGAGATCCGCAGTATTTT. This sequence encodes CASSQTTGPRRDPQYF.

CDR3 protein: CASSLTGKGGEAFF. The CDR3 coding sequence is TGTGCCAGCAGCTTAACGGGGAAAGGGGGCGAAGCTTTCTTT. This sequence joins TRBV7-2 and TRBJ1-1; 7 nucleotides line up with TRBD1. Trimming cost V 2 bases and J 8 bases; bases outside gene matches: 8. CDR1 is SGHTA and CDR2 is FQGNSA in the germline V gene. This CDR3 comprises 14 residues.

This clone occurred a few times. The J gene is TRBJ2-5, the V gene TRBV5-5; tentatively, D is TRBD1 (5 bases). The CDR3 has 17 residues. In germline, CDR1 is SGHKS, CDR2 YYEKEE (reference sequence). The germline V and J ends were trimmed by 2 bases and 4 bases, with 21 bases remaining between them. CDR3 protein: CASSLVGRALVGETQYF. In nucleotides, the CDR3 is TGTGCCAGCAGCTTAGTAGGCAGGGCTTTGGTGGGAGAGACCCAGTACTTC.

Written as DNA, the CDR3 is TGTGCCAGCAGCTCTCCCGGGTTGAACACTGAAGCTTTCTTT. It encodes CASSSPGLNTEAFF. This sequence joins TRBV6-5 and TRBJ1-1; no reliable D call. The CDR3 extends over 14 amino acids. Germline CDR1 MNHEY, CDR2 SVGAGI. V shed 6 bases and J shed 0 bases, with 11 bases lying between them.

The chain employs TRBV27 and TRBJ2-4; 8 bases match TRBD1. V was clipped by 0 bases and J by 1 base; unmatched bases: 8. This CDR3 has 18 residues. Germline CDR1 is MNHEY and CDR2 is SMNVEV (reference sequence). The CDR3 protein is CASSLSLTGEMAKNIQYF. The CDR3 coding sequence is TGTGCCAGCAGTTTATCCCTGACAGGGGAAATGGCCAAAAACATTCAGTACTTC.

J is TRBJ2-5 and V is TRBV10-1; D not resolved. Germline CDR1 WNHNN, CDR2 SYGVQD (reference sequence). The CDR3 runs 16 residues. The V end was cut by 5 bases, the J end by 3 bases, with 19 bases between. CDR3 coding DNA: TGCGCCAGCAGTTCCCCGGGCCATAAGGGAAAAGAGACCCAGTACTTC. Its protein is CASSSPGHKGKETQYF.

The CDR3 protein is CASSLGLVGVSNEKLFF. The CDR3 nucleotides read TGTGCCAGCAGCCTAGGCCTGGTCGGGGTTTCTAATGAAAAACTGTTTTTT. The V call is TRBV11-2, the J call TRBJ1-4; no firm D call. CDR3 length equals 17 residues. CDR1 is SGHAT and CDR2 is FQNNGV in the germline V gene. Trimming shortened V by 5 bases and J by 3 bases, and 19 bases separated the two germline ends.

The rearrangement uses TRBV21-1 and TRBJ1-5; the D call TRBD1 from the table was never checked on the DNA. TRBV21-1 is noted as a pseudogene. This CDR3 has 19 residues. The CDR3 DNA sequence: TGTGCCAGCAGCAAAGACGGACAGACCTCCTTGAGGGGAAATCAGCCCCAGCATTTT. It codes for CASSKDGQTSLRGNQPQHF.

This rearrangement joins TRBV11-2 to TRBJ2-3, with D possibly TRBD1 on 6 matching bases. The CDR3 loop spans 14 amino acids. The V end lost 1 base, the J end lost 4 bases, and 9 bases lay between the germline ends. Germline-derived CDR1 and CDR2 are SGHAT and FQNNGV. The chain's CDR3 is CASSLAGDADTQYF. The CDR3 DNA follows: TGTGCCAGCAGCTTAGCAGGGGACGCAGATACGCAGTATTTT.

A single count supports this clone. V is TRBV7-2 and J is TRBJ2-3, with D possibly matching TRBD2 (5 bases). The ends were cut back, 5 bases at V and 6 bases at J, with 21 bases in the middle. Germline assignment: CDR1 SGHTA and CDR2 FQGNSA. The CDR3 contains 16 residues. CDR3 region: CASSPAGLALTDTQYF. In DNA form, the CDR3 reads TGTGCCAGCAGCCCCGCCGGGCTAGCCTTAACGGATACGCAGTATTTT. Supplemented by reference TRBV7-2 and TRBJ2-3, the full variable domain reads GAGVSQSPSNKVTEKGKDVELRCDPISGHTALYWYRQSLGQGLEFLIYFQGNSAPDKSGLPSDRFSAERTGGSVSTLTIQRTQQEDSAVYLCASSPAGLALTDTQYFGPGTRLTVL.

The rearrangement uses TRBV5-4 and TRBJ2-3; D is undetermined. The ends were cut back, 3 bases at V and 2 bases at J, with 10 bases in the middle. Germline lookup yields CDR1 SGHNT and CDR2 YYREEE (reference sequence). This CDR3 is 14 amino acids long. CDR3 residues: CASSWAQVTDTQYF. Written as DNA, the CDR3 is TGTGCCAGCAGCTGGGCCCAAGTCACAGATACGCAGTATTTT.

The chain is built from TRBV20-1 and TRBJ2-1; D assignment may be TRBD1 or TRBD2 (5 bases each). The germline V gene encodes CDR1 DFQATT and CDR2 SNEGSKA (reference sequence). V lost 0 bases and J lost 13, with 10 bases in between. The CDR3 spans 11 residues. In nucleotides, the CDR3 is TGCAGTGCTAGAGATATGGGGGAACAGTTCTTC. This translates into CSARDMGEQFF.

The genes are TRBV30 and TRBJ1-2; D remains ambiguous. This CDR3 comprises 15 residues. The germline V and J ends were trimmed by 0 bases and 8 bases, with 19 bases remaining between them. Germline-derived CDR1 and CDR2 are GTSNPN and SVGIG (reference sequence). The CDR3 DNA follows: TGTGCCTGGAGTGTCAGGAGGGCAGAAGGAGGCGGCTACACCTTC. Amino acids: CAWSVRRAEGGGYTF. Full variable domain (rest looked up from reference TRBV30 and TRBJ1-2): SQTIHQWPATLVQPVGSPLSLECTVEGTSNPNLYWYRQAAGRGLQLLFYSVGIGQISSEVPQNLSASRPQDRQFILSSKKLLLSDSGFYLCAWSVRRAEGGGYTFGSGTRLTVV.

The V and J genes are TRBV7-2 and TRBJ1-1, with a weak D call TRBD1 (6 bases). V was cut by 4 bases and J by 1 base, with 13 bases left in between. Germline-derived CDR1 and CDR2 are SGHTA and FQGNSA. The CDR3 contains 15 residues. CDR3 in amino acids: CASSSWTAPNTEAFF. The CDR3 DNA reads TGTGCCAGCAGCTCTTGGACAGCCCCGAACACTGAAGCTTTCTTT.

The V gene is TRBV27, the J gene TRBJ1-5, with D maybe TRBD1 (6 bases). CDR1 is MNHEY and CDR2 is SMNVEV in the germline V gene (reference sequence). V was clipped by 5 bases and J by 1 base, with 12 bases between them. The CDR3 spans 15 residues. As DNA, the CDR3 is TGTGCCAGCAGTCCGGACAGAATGAGCAATCAGCCCCAGCATTTT. Encoded protein: CASSPDRMSNQPQHF.

This clone was recorded only once. The CDR3, as DNA: TGTGCCAGCAGTTTATTGAGGGGGGGTTTAACCGGGGAGCTGTTTTTT. Amino acids: CASSLLRGGLTGELFF. The gene calls are TRBV27 and TRBJ2-2; maybe TRBD2 (7 bases). The CDR3 runs 16 residues. The V end was cut by 1 base, the J end by 5 bases, with 14 bases between. Looked up from germline, CDR1 is MNHEY and CDR2 is SMNVEV (reference sequence).